The 25 T cell receptor beta chains given below trace back to one sample, sequenced in a study of identical twins. Via MiXCR, TCRdb re-called the 5' RACE reads, giving one row per CDR3 protein. The sample yields approximately 500,000 distinct CDR3 sequences, 24% seen once. This same sample was also part of a study on T cells expressing NK-cell markers.

Sequencing was carried out using CD4+ T cells sorted from blood. The origin of the receptors is a young woman in good health.

The V call is TRBV20-1, the J call TRBJ2-1; D ambiguous. Germline lookup yields CDR1 DFQATT and CDR2 SNEGSKA (reference sequence). This CDR3 contains 12 residues. V lost 3 bases and J lost 7, with 10 bases in between. The CDR3 loop reads CSARGRRNEQFF. DNA for the CDR3: TGCAGTGCTAGGGGTAGGCGTAATGAGCAGTTCTTC.

This chain uses TRBV10-3 with TRBJ1-1; tentatively, D is TRBD1 (5 bases). The CDR3 has 13 residues. Per germline, CDR1 ENHRY and CDR2 SYGVKD. Trimming cost V 6 bases and J 4 bases, with 12 bases left between them. The CDR3 protein is CAISRELSTEAFF. The DNA of the CDR3 is TGTGCCATCAGCAGGGAGTTGTCCACTGAAGCTTTCTTT.

This clonotype was recorded a few times. The chain has TRBV6-1 and TRBJ2-3, with 7 bases fitting TRBD2. Trimming cost V 10 bases and J 5 bases; bases outside gene matches: 15. Germline values: CDR1 MNHNS, CDR2 SASEGT. The CDR3 runs 15 residues. CDR3 residues: CATLAAGPLGDTQYF. CDR3 DNA sequence: TGTGCCACCCTCGCAGCGGGACCCCTAGGAGATACGCAGTATTTT.

This clonotype was seen a few times. The chain couples TRBV5-1 to TRBJ2-5, with 13 bases lining up with TRBD2. This CDR3 comprises 15 residues. The V gene's germline CDR1 is SGHRS and CDR2 YFSETQ. The V gene end was trimmed by 0 bases and the J gene end by 5 bases; junction bases not matched to a gene: 1. The CDR3: CASSLVLAGGETQYF. CDR3 nucleotides: TGCGCCAGCAGCTTGGTACTAGCGGGAGGGGAGACCCAGTACTTC.

The CDR3 loop is CSAVPTAYNEQFF. CDR3 sequence (DNA): TGCAGTGCCGTGCCGACCGCCTACAATGAGCAGTTCTTC. The chain recombines TRBV20-1 with TRBJ2-1; D call uncertain. This CDR3 is 13 amino acids long. Trimming shortened V by 6 bases and J by 2 bases, and 11 bases separated the two germline ends. From germline, CDR1 is DFQATT and CDR2 SNEGSKA (reference sequence).

This clonotype has more than one count but fewer than ten. The J gene is TRBJ2-7, the V gene TRBV6-6; D gene uncertain. The germline CDR1 and CDR2 sequences are MNHNY and SVGAGI (reference sequence). Trimming took off 2 bases at V and 4 bases at J, with 9 bases between the two ends. This CDR3 has 13 residues. Here the CDR3 reads CASSYQRVYEQYF. The CDR3 nucleotides are TGTGCCAGCAGTTACCAGCGTGTTTACGAGCAGTACTTC.

The CDR3 region has the DNA TGTGCCAGCAGTTACCGGGTGTCGGACTACAATGAGCAGTTCTTC. Translated: CASSYRVSDYNEQFF. This chain links TRBV6-2 or TRBV6-3 with TRBJ2-1; D call uncertain. Deletions cut 2 bases from V and 3 bases from J, with 11 bases between. This CDR3 is built from 15 residues. The germline V gene has CDR1 MNHEY and CDR2 SVGEGT.

V and J are TRBV5-1 and TRBJ2-7, with a tentative D call TRBD2 (6 bases). This CDR3 region has 15 residues. Germline lookup yields CDR1 SGHRS and CDR2 YFSETQ. V was cut by 4 bases and J by 1 base, with 15 bases left in between. CDR3 nucleotide sequence: TGCGCCAGCAGCCGCACCGGGACTTCTTCCTACGAGCAGTACTTC. Its protein product is CASSRTGTSSYEQYF.

This rearrangement joins TRBV20-1 to TRBJ2-1; a weak D match, TRBD2 (6 bases). The germline gives CDR1 DFQATT, CDR2 SNEGSKA (reference sequence). This CDR3 is 14 amino acids long. Trimming removed 7 bases from V and 8 bases from J, with 21 bases in between. The CDR3: CSGRMGLQSDEQFF. The DNA of the CDR3 is TGCAGTGGGAGAATGGGACTCCAGTCGGATGAGCAGTTCTTC.

The CDR3: CASSRASPDGNTQYF. CDR3 nucleotides: TGTGCCAGCTCACGGGCTAGCCCCGACGGGAATACGCAGTATTTT. The chain has TRBV18 and TRBJ2-3; D possibly corresponds to TRBD2 (5 bases). The ends were cut back, 4 bases at V and 7 bases at J, with 18 bases in the middle. Per germline, CDR1 KGHSH and CDR2 LQKENI. The CDR3 length is 15 residues.

The rearrangement links TRBV5-6 to TRBJ2-1, with D maybe TRBD2 (6 bases). CDR1 is SGHDT, CDR2 YYEEEE, per germline. V was trimmed by 3 bases and J by 6 bases, leaving 19 bases between them. The CDR3 is made up of 16 amino acids. The CDR3 here is CASSSGWEAGGNEQFF. The DNA of the CDR3 is TGTGCCAGCAGCTCAGGATGGGAAGCCGGGGGCAATGAGCAGTTCTTC.

The chain has TRBV5-1 and TRBJ2-3; 7 bases are a match to TRBD2. CDR3 length: 17 amino acids. CDR1 is SGHRS and CDR2 is YFSETQ in the germline V gene. The J segment lost 6 bases and the V segment lost 0 bases, leaving 13 bases of the junction unmatched. The CDR3: CASSLAWAGDSPDTQYF. In DNA, the CDR3 is TGCGCCAGCAGCTTGGCTTGGGCGGGAGATTCCCCGGATACGCAGTATTTT.

The chain carries TRBV11-2 and TRBJ2-3; D could derive from TRBD1 or TRBD2 (6 bases each). The CDR3 is 18 residues long. Germline CDR1 reads SGHAT; CDR2 reads FQNNGV. V was trimmed by 5 bases and J by 0 bases, leaving 21 bases between them. The CDR3 region is CASSPGSFWGASTDTQYF. The CDR3 coding sequence is TGTGCCAGCAGCCCCGGCTCATTCTGGGGGGCTAGCACAGATACGCAGTATTTT.

This clonotype has just a few counts. This chain uses TRBV3-1 with TRBJ2-3, with D perhaps TRBD2 (5 bases). V was pared by 2 bases and J by 9 bases, with 9 bases between. The CDR3 totals 12 residues. CDR1 is LGHDT and CDR2 is YNNKEL in the germline V gene (reference sequence). The CDR3 region has the DNA TGTGCCAGCAGCCAAACGGGGTGGACGCAGTATTTT. Translating gives CASSQTGWTQYF.

This clonotype was observed a few times. V usage is TRBV5-1 and J usage is TRBJ2-7, with D hard to call. The CDR3 consists of 13 residues. V was cut by 3 bases and J by 7 bases, with 14 bases left in between. The germline V gene has CDR1 SGHRS and CDR2 YFSETQ. CDR3 DNA sequence: TGCGCCAGCAGCTCCGACCCCTCCCGGGAGCAGTACTTC. It translates to CASSSDPSREQYF.

This clonotype has just a few counts. The V call is TRBV6-1, the J call TRBJ2-7; D call uncertain. The V gene lost 6 bases and the J gene lost 3 bases, with 6 bases spanning the gap. Germline CDR1 and CDR2: MNHNS and SASEGT. The CDR3 has 11 amino acids. The CDR3 region is CASRVDYEQYF. CDR3 nucleotide sequence: TGTGCCAGCAGAGTTGACTACGAGCAGTACTTC.

This clonotype was found a few times. The CDR3 nucleotides read TGCAGCGTTGAAGCCTGGCTCGGCCCCTACAATGAGCAGTTCTTC. This sequence encodes CSVEAWLGPYNEQFF. This chain joins TRBV29-1 and TRBJ2-1; D is undetermined. Germline V gives CDR1 SQVTM, CDR2 ANQGSEA. The CDR3 has 15 residues. Trimming removed 1 base from V and 2 bases from J, with 12 bases in between.

The chain links TRBV6-2 or TRBV6-3 to TRBJ1-5; D remains unclear. The V end was cut by 5 bases, the J end by 5 bases, with 16 bases between. Germline lookup yields CDR1 MNHEY and CDR2 SVGEGT. CDR3 length: 15 amino acids. The CDR3 sequence: CASSRRGSQDQPQHF. The CDR3 DNA reads TGTGCCAGCAGTCGGCGTGGGTCTCAGGATCAGCCCCAGCATTTT.

This clonotype was observed many times. The CDR3 loop reads CASSSPGPPPSEQYF. DNA for the CDR3: TGTGCCAGCAGCTCTCCGGGGCCCCCCCCCAGCGAGCAGTACTTC. The chain is built from TRBV7-2 and TRBJ2-7, with D tentatively TRBD1 or TRBD2 (5 bases each). The CDR3 covers 15 residues. CDR1 is SGHTA and CDR2 is FQGNSA in the germline V gene. V lost 4 bases and J 6 bases, leaving 19 bases between the germline ends.

This sequence joins TRBV9 and TRBJ2-1, with D hard to call. CDR1 SGDLS and CDR2 YYNGEE come from the germline V gene. The CDR3 consists of 14 residues. V gave up 4 bases and J gave up 9 bases, with 17 bases separating them. CDR3 DNA sequence: TGTGCCAGCAGCCGAGTCTCTTTAGGTGCTGAGCAGTTCTTC. Translation gives CASSRVSLGAEQFF.

The J gene is TRBJ2-7, the V gene TRBV20-1, with D possibly matching TRBD2 (6 bases). Looked up from germline, CDR1 is DFQATT and CDR2 is SNEGSKA (reference sequence). V dropped 1 base and J dropped 4 bases, with 14 bases sitting between them. This CDR3 spans 14 amino acids. CDR3: CSARVGGDHYEQYF. The CDR3 DNA reads TGCAGTGCTAGAGTAGGCGGGGACCATTACGAGCAGTACTTC.

V usage is TRBV6-1 and J usage is TRBJ2-3, with 7 bases that match TRBD2. CDR3 length equals 14 residues. Germline values: CDR1 MNHNS, CDR2 SASEGT. With V trimmed by 8 bases and J by 0 bases, 5 bases remained unmatched. The CDR3 region is CASPPGGSTDTQYF. The DNA of the CDR3 is TGTGCCAGCCCTCCGGGGGGTAGCACAGATACGCAGTATTTT.

There are many counts of this clonotype. The rearrangement joins TRBV29-1 to TRBJ1-2; unclear D gene. This CDR3 is built from 9 residues. CDR1 SQVTM and CDR2 ANQGSEA come from the germline V gene. The V gene lost 4 bases and the J gene lost 8 bases, with 5 bases spanning the gap. The DNA of the CDR3 is TGCAGCGTTGGGGAAGGCTACACCTTC. Translation gives CSVGEGYTF.

This rearrangement joins TRBV30 to TRBJ2-7; 12 bases agree with TRBD2. With V trimmed by 0 bases and J by 7 bases, 4 bases remained unmatched. The CDR3 sequence is 14 residues long. The germline gives CDR1 GTSNPN, CDR2 SVGIG (reference sequence). The CDR3 is CAWSVLAGGIEQYF. CDR3 nucleotide sequence: TGTGCCTGGAGTGTACTAGCGGGAGGTATTGAGCAGTACTTC. The full variable domain, in which reference TRBV30 and TRBJ2-7 provide the parts outside the CDR3, is SQTIHQWPATLVQPVGSPLSLECTVEGTSNPNLYWYRQAAGRGLQLLFYSVGIGQISSEVPQNLSASRPQDRQFILSSKKLLLSDSGFYLCAWSVLAGGIEQYFGPGTRLTVT.

This clonotype was detected a few times. The chain has TRBV6-5 and TRBJ2-7; D is undetermined. Per germline, CDR1 MNHEY and CDR2 SVGAGI. The CDR3 sequence is 14 residues long. The ends were cut back, 2 bases at V and 7 bases at J, with 15 bases in the middle. CDR3 sequence reads: CASSYRVYGWEQYF. CDR3 bases: TGTGCCAGCAGTTACCGCGTCTATGGGTGGGAGCAGTACTTC.